These 20 T cell receptor beta chains were sequenced from one sample in a study of T-cell memory formation after mild COVID-19. In TCRdb, the 5' RACE reads were re-called with MiXCR into one record per CDR3 protein. This table has about 90,000 distinct CDR3 sequences, approximately 13% appearing once. The sequenced material came from PBMCs or a T cell subset sorted from them (not recorded which). The receptors were gathered from an adult woman who had mild COVID-19 (a few samples of this study predate the infection). Cell type and time point are not known.

This clonotype was picked up a small number of times. V gene TRBV6-5 combines with J gene TRBJ2-1, with 11 bases matching TRBD2. V trimming: 7 bases; J trimming: 4 bases; junction bases outside the gene matches: 9. The CDR3 totals 16 residues. Germline V gene lookup returns CDR1 MNHEY and CDR2 SVGAGI. CDR3 sequence: CASTVAGGPGYNEQFF. The CDR3, as DNA: TGTGCCAGCACCGTAGCGGGGGGGCCGGGGTACAATGAGCAGTTCTTC.

This clonotype appeared many times. The genes are TRBV7-9 and TRBJ2-1, with TRBD2 identical over 12 bases. The V and J ends lost 5 bases and 3 bases, in that order; junction bases with no gene match: 5. Germline CDR1 and CDR2: SEHNR and FQNEAQ (reference sequence). CDR3 size: 16 residues. CDR3 in DNA: TGTGCCAGCAGCCCTGTGACTAGCGGGAGCTACAATGAGCAGTTCTTC. It is translated as CASSPVTSGSYNEQFF.

V gene TRBV9 combines with J gene TRBJ1-2; D is uncertain. CDR1 and CDR2 (germline): SGDLS, YYNGEE. V was cut by 0 bases and J by 2 bases, with 14 bases left in between. The CDR3 has 16 residues. CDR3 DNA sequence: TGTGCCAGCAGCGTAGCCCCGGGCGGGGTCAACTATGGCTACACCTTC. Translation: CASSVAPGGVNYGYTF.

This chain links TRBV20-1 with TRBJ1-5; D is possibly TRBD1 (5 bases). The germline V and J ends were trimmed by 0 bases and 3 bases, with 9 bases remaining between them. CDR1 and CDR2 from the germline V gene are DFQATT and SNEGSKA (reference sequence). This CDR3 spans 14 amino acids. The CDR3 here is CSAREGGFNQPQHF. The CDR3 region has the DNA TGCAGTGCTAGAGAGGGGGGTTTCAATCAGCCCCAGCATTTT.

The chain couples TRBV20-1 to TRBJ2-3, with TRBD2 matching 13 bases. The V segment lost 0 bases and the J segment 1 base; nucleotides outside the gene matches: 4. This CDR3 comprises 17 residues. Germline V gives CDR1 DFQATT, CDR2 SNEGSKA (reference sequence). CDR3 sequence: CSARELAGGWGTDTQYF. For the CDR3, the DNA is TGCAGTGCTAGAGAACTAGCGGGGGGGTGGGGCACAGATACGCAGTATTTT.

The CDR3: CASSSGQGMNGYTF. For the CDR3, the DNA is TGTGCCAGCAGTTCTGGACAGGGGATGAATGGCTACACCTTC. V usage is TRBV6-5 and J usage is TRBJ1-2; 9 positions agree with TRBD1. This CDR3 is built from 14 residues. Germline assignment: CDR1 MNHEY and CDR2 SVGAGI. The V gene end was trimmed by 4 bases and the J gene end by 6 bases; junction bases not matched to a gene: 6.

CDR3 region: CASSAEDSGANVLTF. DNA of the CDR3: TGTGCCAGCAGCGCCGAAGACTCTGGGGCCAACGTCCTGACTTTC. The chain employs TRBV9 and TRBJ2-6; D gene ambiguous. The CDR3 covers 15 residues. CDR1 and CDR2 (germline): SGDLS, YYNGEE. Trimming pared 3 bases from V and 0 bases from J, leaving 7 bases between.

The chain carries TRBV24-1 and TRBJ1-1; 9 bases agree with TRBD1. Trimming cost V 5 bases and J 1 base; bases outside gene matches: 1. Looked up from germline, CDR1 is KGHDR and CDR2 is SFDVKD. The CDR3 totals 14 residues. CDR3 DNA: TGTGCCACCAGTGCGACAGGGGGGAACACTGAAGCTTTCTTT. Amino acid sequence: CATSATGGNTEAFF.

This sequence joins TRBV7-6 and TRBJ1-1; unclear D gene. CDR1 and CDR2 from the germline V gene are SGHVS and FNYEAQ. The V end lost 5 bases, the J end lost 6 bases, and 16 bases lay between the germline ends. The CDR3 is made up of 14 amino acids. CDR3 protein: CASSPGYISSEAFF. CDR3 sequence (DNA): TGTGCCAGCAGCCCCGGGTACATAAGCTCTGAAGCTTTCTTT.

V and J are TRBV5-5 and TRBJ2-1, with 8 bases matching TRBD1. With V trimmed by 1 base and J by 8 bases, 8 bases remained unmatched. Per the germline V gene, CDR1 is SGHKS and CDR2 is YYEKEE (reference sequence). This CDR3 comprises 15 residues. This chain's CDR3 is CASSLYETGADEQFF. CDR3 nucleotides: TGTGCCAGCAGCTTGTATGAGACAGGGGCCGATGAGCAGTTCTTC.

DNA for the CDR3: TGTGCCAGCAGCTTAGGGGCAATAAGCGTGGGACATGAGCAGTTCTTC. Amino acids: CASSLGAISVGHEQFF. This sequence joins TRBV7-9 and TRBJ2-1; D may match TRBD1 or TRBD2 (5 bases each). Germline-derived CDR1 and CDR2 are SEHNR and FQNEAQ (reference sequence). CDR3 size: 16 residues. V gave up 1 base and J gave up 8 bases, with 18 bases separating them.

This clonotype was observed a handful of times. The J gene is TRBJ2-3, the V gene TRBV28; TRBD1 matches at 7 bases. The germline V gene encodes CDR1 MDHEN and CDR2 SYDVKM. The ends lost 5 bases at V and 2 bases at J; junction bases unmatched: 10. CDR3 length: 16 amino acids. The CDR3 sequence: CASSPPGTVYTDTQYF. The CDR3 coding sequence is TGTGCCAGCAGTCCCCCCGGGACAGTATACACAGATACGCAGTATTTT. Filled out from reference TRBV28 and TRBJ2-3, the complete variable domain reads DVKVTQSSRYLVKRTGEKVFLECVQDMDHENMFWYRQDPGLGLRLIYFSYDVKMKEKGDIPEGYSVSREKKERFSLILESASTNQTSMYLCASSPPGTVYTDTQYFGPGTRLTVL.

This clonotype was detected many times. At one boundary the junction diverges from the germline segment, which might be a read error. This chain connects TRBV7-7 to TRBJ2-5, with 9 bases that match TRBD1. The CDR3 covers 14 residues. The germline V gene has CDR1 SSHAT and CDR2 FNYEAQ (reference sequence). The CDR3 region has the DNA TGTGCTAGCAGCTGGGACAGGGACGGAGAGACCCAGTACTTC. Its protein product is CASSWDRDGETQYF.

V usage is TRBV12-3 or TRBV12-4 and J usage is TRBJ2-1, with D unclear. The CDR3 consists of 13 residues. Deletions cut 4 bases from V and 5 bases from J, with 9 bases between. This CDR3 is CASSSGTNNEQFF. The CDR3 region has the DNA TGTGCCAGCAGTTCAGGTACAAACAATGAGCAGTTCTTC.

This clonotype was seen a few times. This chain joins TRBV27 and TRBJ1-2, with D perhaps matching TRBD1 (5 bases). CDR1 is MNHEY, CDR2 SMNVEV, per germline (reference sequence). Trimming left V 5 bases short and J 3 bases short, with 13 bases between. CDR3 length: 14 residues. CDR3 in DNA: TGTGCCAGCAGTCCGACCGGGACGGACTATGGCTACACCTTC. Its protein is CASSPTGTDYGYTF.

The chain recombines TRBV7-2 with TRBJ2-2, with D uncertain. This CDR3 comprises 14 residues. Trimming cost V 2 bases and J 3 bases, with 7 bases left between them. CDR1 SGHTA and CDR2 FQGNSA come from the germline V gene. The CDR3 DNA sequence: TGTGCCAGCAGCTTATGGATACACACCGGGGAGCTGTTTTTT. The encoded protein is CASSLWIHTGELFF.

This clonotype was counted only a few times. This chain uses TRBV29-1 with TRBJ2-1; 10 nucleotides align to TRBD1. The V gene end was trimmed by 6 bases and the J gene end by 0 bases; junction bases not matched to a gene: 14. Germline V gene sequence: CDR1 SQVTM, CDR2 ANQGSEA. The CDR3 spans 18 residues. The CDR3 region is CSVAGTGVLLSSYNEQFF. The CDR3 DNA reads as TGCAGCGTAGCCGGGACAGGGGTCTTACTGAGCTCCTACAATGAGCAGTTCTTC.

This chain joins TRBV19 and TRBJ1-2; TRBD1 matches at 8 bases. The germline CDR1 and CDR2 sequences are LNHDA and SQIVND (reference sequence). This CDR3 contains 13 residues. After removal of 6 bases from V and 3 bases from J, the junction contained 3 bases not matched to a gene. The CDR3 protein is CASRAGGDYGYTF. In nucleotides, the CDR3 is TGTGCCAGTAGGGCAGGGGGCGACTATGGCTACACCTTC.

This clonotype has a handful of counts. The V and J genes are TRBV5-1 and TRBJ2-7; 10 bases align to TRBD1. Trimming took 1 base from V and 4 from J; bases not matched to a gene: 5. The CDR3 has 15 amino acids. The germline CDR1 and CDR2 sequences are SGHRS and YFSETQ. The CDR3 loop is CASSLSPGQGYEQYF. The CDR3 region has the DNA TGCGCCAGCAGCTTGTCACCGGGACAGGGGTACGAGCAGTACTTC. Full variable domain (remainder filled in from reference TRBV5-1 and TRBJ2-7): KAGVTQTPRYLIKTRGQQVTLSCSPISGHRSVSWYQQTPGQGLQFLFEYFSETQRNKGNFPGRFSGRQFSNSRSEMNVSTLELGDSALYLCASSLSPGQGYEQYFGPGTRLTVT.

The J gene is TRBJ2-1, the V gene TRBV27; no reliable D call. This CDR3 comprises 15 residues. Trimming stripped 5 bases from V and 5 bases from J, with 16 bases between. Germline V gives CDR1 MNHEY, CDR2 SMNVEV (reference sequence). The CDR3 loop reads CASSLSRAWHNEQFF. The CDR3 DNA sequence: TGTGCCAGCAGTCTTTCCCGCGCCTGGCACAATGAGCAGTTCTTC.